Listed here is a single T cell receptor (beta chain). The CDR3 is 15 residues long. Germline V gives CDR1 SGHTA, CDR2 FQGNSA. V dropped 3 bases and J dropped 4 bases, with 15 bases sitting between them. The entry originates in a study of blood T cell repertoires in COVID-19. On the study more broadly: Whether acute or convalescent, the COVID-19 samples came from the United States, Italy and Spain. PBMCs, B-cell-depleted T cells, or T cells provided the cDNA or gDNA that made up the material.

The repertoire was sequenced with immunoSEQ multiplex PCR; TCRdb's copy has only in-frame clones and lacks some. This table holds hundreds of thousands of clones, under 90% found once. This chain connects TRBV7-2 to TRBJ1-1; the D gene is possibly TRBD1 (5 bases). The sample consisted of peripheral blood. The TCR sequence derives from a man aged 25-40 years with active or convalescent COVID-19. The CDR3 loop is CASSLSGVLGTEAFF. DNA for the CDR3: TGTGCCAGCAGCTTGTCGGGGGTACTGGGCACTGAAGCTTTCTTT.